The 18 T cell receptor beta chains in this list originate from one sample, sequenced in a study of T-cell reconstitution after alpha-beta-depleted transplantation in children. The library targeted TCRbeta and was prepared with unique molecular identifiers. MiXCR, run by TCRdb on the PCR reads, gives a single entry per CDR3 protein. This table has 540,000 or so distinct CDR3 sequences, around 23% appearing once. Here the sequenced sample was PBMCs, mostly from graft donor cells, taken 360 days after TCRalphabeta/CD19-depleted stem cell transplant. The receptor set was obtained from a boy under two years old who had a stem cell transplant for acute myeloid leukemia, so the T cells may come from the graft donor.

J is TRBJ2-2 and V is TRBV7-9; no firm D call. The germline CDR1 and CDR2 sequences are SEHNR and FQNEAQ (reference sequence). The CDR3 length is 15 residues. The V and J ends lost 5 bases and 1 base respectively, with 11 bases between them. CDR3 DNA sequence: TGTGCCAGCAGCCGGAGCGCAGGGAACACCGGGGAGCTGTTTTTT. This gives the protein CASSRSAGNTGELFF.

This clonotype was seen ten or more times. The V call is TRBV5-1, the J call TRBJ2-7; D perhaps matches TRBD1 (6 bases). The germline V gene has CDR1 SGHRS and CDR2 YFSETQ. V lost 1 base and J lost 0, with 8 bases in between. The CDR3 sequence is 14 residues long. The CDR3 sequence: CASSLSDSSYEQYV. The DNA of the CDR3 is TGCGCCAGCAGCTTGTCGGACAGCTCCTACGAGCAGTACGTC.

This clonotype was recorded at least ten times. The chain employs TRBV20-1 and TRBJ2-2; the D is unclear. This CDR3 region has 13 residues. With 3 bases removed from V and 3 bases from J, the gap between germline ends came to 8 bases. Germline loops: CDR1 DFQATT, CDR2 SNEGSKA (reference sequence). The CDR3 spells CSASPSYTGELFF. CDR3 coding DNA: TGCAGTGCTAGTCCCTCTTACACCGGGGAGCTGTTTTTT.

At least ten counts were recorded for this clonotype. The gene calls are TRBV20-1 and TRBJ2-1; D perhaps matches TRBD2 (6 bases). The germline V and J ends were trimmed by 2 bases and 0 bases, with 17 bases remaining between them. CDR1 and CDR2 (germline): DFQATT, SNEGSKA (reference sequence). CDR3 size: 17 residues. Here the CDR3 DNA reads TGCAGTGCTAGAATGACGGGGGACTTCAGCTCCTACAATGAGCAGTTCTTC. It yields the protein CSARMTGDFSSYNEQFF.

This chain joins TRBV12-3 or TRBV12-4 and TRBJ2-3, with 10 bases aligning to TRBD1. CDR3 length: 16 residues. J was trimmed by 2 bases and V by 5 bases; bases with no gene match: 7. The CDR3 DNA sequence: TGTGCCAGCAGTCCCCGCGGGACAGGGGACACAGATACGCAGTATTTT. This codes for CASSPRGTGDTDTQYF.

Many counts were recorded for this clonotype. The chain carries TRBV2 and TRBJ2-7; D tentatively fits TRBD1 or TRBD2 (5 bases each). The CDR3 covers 15 residues. Germline V gene lookup returns CDR1 SNHLY and CDR2 FYNNEI. V lost 6 bases and J lost 3, with 18 bases in between. The DNA of the CDR3 is TGTGCCAGCAGACCCTCCGGGACGGCCTGCTACGAGCAGTACTTC. Protein product: CASRPSGTACYEQYF.

This clonotype was recorded at least ten times. This chain links TRBV11-3 with TRBJ2-1, with TRBD2 identical over 13 bases. CDR1 SGHNT and CDR2 YENEEA come from the germline V gene. J lost 7 bases, V lost 4 bases, and 7 bases had no gene match. This CDR3 is 16 amino acids long. CDR3 bases: TGTGCCAGCAGCTCGCGACTAGCGGGGGGCCCGAATGAGCAGTTCTTC. Translation: CASSSRLAGGPNEQFF.

The chain employs TRBV7-9 and TRBJ2-7; tentative D call: TRBD2 (5 bases). The germline V gene has CDR1 SEHNR and CDR2 FQNEAQ (reference sequence). The CDR3 runs to 15 residues. V gave up 5 bases and J gave up 2 bases, with 16 bases separating them. CDR3 sequence: CASSRGYGKTYEQYV. The CDR3 nucleotides read TGTGCCAGCAGCCGAGGGTATGGAAAAACCTACGAGCAGTACGTC.

The chain couples TRBV5-1 to TRBJ2-2; D tentatively reads TRBD1 or TRBD2 (5 bases each). The CDR3 runs 15 residues. From germline, CDR1 is SGHRS and CDR2 YFSETQ. The V end lost 7 bases, the J end lost 6 bases, and 19 bases lay between the germline ends. CDR3: CASALGLVGAGELFF. DNA for the CDR3: TGCGCCAGCGCCCTGGGGCTAGTCGGGGCCGGGGAGCTGTTTTTT.

CDR3 in amino acids: CASSETGHSPLHF. The CDR3 DNA is TGTGCCAGCAGCGAGACCGGCCATTCACCCCTCCACTTT. The chain is built from TRBV25-1 and TRBJ1-6, with D uncertain. CDR1 is MGHDK and CDR2 is SYGVNS in the germline V gene. The CDR3 has 13 residues. V gave up 6 bases and J gave up 8 bases, with 11 bases separating them. Full variable domain (rest looked up from reference TRBV25-1 and TRBJ1-6): EADIYQTPRYLVIGTGKKITLECSQTMGHDKMYWYQQDPGMELHLIHYSYGVNSTEKGDLSSESTVSRIRTEHFPLTLESARPSHTSQYLCASSETGHSPLHFGNGTRLTVT.

This clonotype was counted ten times or more. V is TRBV11-2 and J is TRBJ2-6; D unresolved. Germline V lookup: CDR1 SGHAT, CDR2 FQNNGV. The ends were cut back, 0 bases at V and 0 bases at J, with 18 bases in the middle. The CDR3 loop spans 20 amino acids. Here the CDR3 reads CASSLDPLVGSSSGANVLTF. DNA for the CDR3: TGTGCCAGCAGCTTAGATCCCCTCGTGGGTAGTAGCTCTGGGGCCAACGTCCTGACTTTC.

V and J are TRBV7-2 and TRBJ2-1; weak D call: TRBD1 (5 bases). V was clipped by 5 bases and J by 4 bases, with 21 bases between them. CDR3 size: 17 residues. Germline V lookup: CDR1 SGHTA, CDR2 FQGNSA. CDR3 protein: CASSQEVGLTVYNEQFF. In DNA form, the CDR3 reads TGTGCCAGCAGCCAAGAGGTGGGATTGACAGTTTACAATGAGCAGTTCTTC.

The V and J genes are TRBV12-3 or TRBV12-4 and TRBJ2-1; D tentatively reads TRBD1 or TRBD2 (5 bases each). Trimming removed 5 bases from V and 3 bases from J, with 17 bases in between. CDR3 length equals 16 residues. The CDR3 loop reads CASSPPGRPIYNEQFF. The CDR3, as DNA: TGTGCCAGCAGTCCCCCGGGACGGCCTATCTACAATGAGCAGTTCTTC.

This clonotype has a handful of counts. The chain combines TRBV20-1 with TRBJ2-7; D gene ambiguous. This CDR3 has 13 residues. V lost 3 bases to trimming and J lost 1 base, with 10 bases between them. The germline CDR1 and CDR2 sequences are DFQATT and SNEGSKA (reference sequence). The CDR3 spells CSARPPDSYEQYV. The CDR3 coding sequence is TGCAGTGCTAGGCCCCCAGATTCCTACGAGCAGTACGTC.

The chain has TRBV15 and TRBJ2-4; TRBD2 might be the D (6 bases). In germline, CDR1 is LNHNV, CDR2 YYDKDF (reference sequence). V lost 4 bases to trimming and J lost 5 bases, with 12 bases between them. CDR3 length: 14 amino acids. CDR3 DNA sequence: TGTGCCACCAGCACACGACTAGAGGAAAACATTCAGTACTTC. Encoded protein: CATSTRLEENIQYF. The full variable domain, rest sourced from reference TRBV15 and TRBJ2-4, is DAMVIQNPRYQVTQFGKPVTLSCSQTLNHNVMYWYQQKSSQAPKLLFHYYDKDFNNEADTPDNFQSRRPNTSFCFLDIRSPGLGDTAMYLCATSTRLEENIQYFGAGTRLSVL.

The chain is built from TRBV7-9 and TRBJ1-1; D not resolved. V lost 4 bases to trimming and J lost 5 bases, with 17 bases between them. CDR1 and CDR2 (germline): SEHNR, FQNEAQ (reference sequence). This CDR3 spans 15 amino acids. CDR3 in amino acids: CASSSGEGGWTEAFF. The CDR3 nucleotides are TGTGCCAGCAGCTCCGGGGAGGGCGGATGGACTGAAGCTTTCTTT.

This clonotype was counted a few times. In DNA form, the CDR3 reads TGCAGCGTCCAAGGGGGGTGGGCTGAAGCTTTCTTT. Translated: CSVQGGWAEAFF. The genes are TRBV29-1 and TRBJ1-1; tentative D call: TRBD1 (6 bases). The germline V gene has CDR1 SQVTM and CDR2 ANQGSEA. V lost 6 bases and J lost 6, with 14 bases in between. This CDR3 has 12 residues.

The rearrangement links TRBV27 to TRBJ2-1; weak D call: TRBD1 (6 bases). CDR1 and CDR2 from the germline V gene are MNHEY and SMNVEV (reference sequence). CDR3 length: 16 residues. The V end lost 4 bases, the J end lost 0 bases, and 13 bases lay between the germline ends. The chain's CDR3 is CASSYSGVGSYNEQFF. The CDR3 region has the DNA TGTGCCAGCAGTTACTCAGGGGTTGGCTCCTACAATGAGCAGTTCTTC.